This TCR beta chain was identified during a study of T cell responses to AZD1222 COVID-19 vaccine. Regarding this clone: Its antigen is not identified.

Findings of the study overall: Among the donors, most were white British and more were female, and clonal diversity was possibly underestimated. Repertoire sampling happened only post peak T cell response. Following two doses of AZD1222, Spike-specific TCR breadth and depth rose.

Germline V lookup: CDR1 SEHNR, CDR2 FQNEAQ (reference sequence). V shed 5 bases, J shed 7 bases, and the junction held 3 bases outside the gene matches. The CDR3 is 14 amino acids. Sequencing used immunoSEQ multiplex PCR; TCRdb keeps in-frame clones, though not all of them. Of about 140,000 clones in the sample, almost 90% were seen once. This sequence joins TRBV7-9 and TRBJ1-4, with TRBD1 identical over 11 bases. This receptor was obtained from an adult in good health. The sequencing here drew on peripheral blood, taken on day 0 of AZD1222 vaccination. The CDR3 loop reads CASSAGTGGEKLFF. The CDR3 nucleotides are TGTGCCAGCAGCGCAGGGACAGGGGGTGAAAAACTGTTTTTT.